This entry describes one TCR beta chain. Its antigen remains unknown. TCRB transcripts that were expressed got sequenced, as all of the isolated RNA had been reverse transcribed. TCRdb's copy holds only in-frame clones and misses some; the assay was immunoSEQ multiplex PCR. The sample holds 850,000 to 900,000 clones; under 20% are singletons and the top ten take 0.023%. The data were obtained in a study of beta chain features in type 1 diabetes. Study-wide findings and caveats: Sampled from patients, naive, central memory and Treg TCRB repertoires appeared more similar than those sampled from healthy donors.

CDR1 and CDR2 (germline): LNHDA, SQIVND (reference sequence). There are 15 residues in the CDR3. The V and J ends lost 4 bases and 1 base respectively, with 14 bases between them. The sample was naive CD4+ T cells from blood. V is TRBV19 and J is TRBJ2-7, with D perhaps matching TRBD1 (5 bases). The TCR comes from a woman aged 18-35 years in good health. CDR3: CASSTAGLGSYEQYF. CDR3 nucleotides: TGTGCCAGTAGTACCGCAGGGCTAGGGTCCTACGAGCAGTACTTC. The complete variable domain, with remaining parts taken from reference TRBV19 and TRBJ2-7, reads DGGITQSPKYLFRKEGQNVTLSCEQNLNHDAMYWYRQDPGQGLRLIYYSQIVNDFQKGDIAEGYSVSREKKESFPLTVTSAQKNPTAFYLCASSTAGLGSYEQYFGPGTRLTVT.